This is a list of T cell receptor beta chains from one sample in a study of T cells in Graves' hyperthyroidism and ophthalmopathy. TCRdb fed the multiplex PCR reads into MiXCR, producing one record per CDR3 protein. The table lists 300,000 to 450,000 distinct CDR3 sequences, about 16% of them singletons. Specimen: blood. These receptor sequences come from a woman aged 25 to 39 with Graves' hyperthyroidism. Each CDR3 is given with its conserved first and last residue. Each record gives: clone size, V gene, J gene, D gene, CDR3 DNA, CDR3 protein. D genes are given only for firm matches. Part of the rows lack a size; the others show once, few, many or a class for expanded clones.

size: many
V: TRBV9
J: TRBJ2-2
D: TRBD1
DNA: TGTGCCAGCAGCCACCCGAGGGACAGGGGTGGCACCGGGGAGCTGTTTTTT
CDR3: CASSHPRDRGGTGELFF

size: NA
V: TRBV11-2
J: TRBJ2-3
D: TRBD2
DNA: TGTGCCAGCAGCAGCAGACTAGCGGGAGTGAACACAGATACGCAGTATTTT
CDR3: CASSSRLAGVNTDTQYF

size: NA
V: TRBV19
J: TRBJ2-1
D: NA
DNA: TGTGCCAGTACCCGGGACACATCCTACAATGAGCAGTTCTTC
CDR3: CASTRDTSYNEQFF

size: NA
V: TRBV5-4
J: TRBJ1-2
D: NA
DNA: TGTGCCAGCAGCTCACGGGGGGCGGGTGATGGCTACACCTTC
CDR3: CASSSRGAGDGYTF

size: many
V: TRBV12-3/TRBV12-4
J: TRBJ2-1
D: NA
DNA: TGTGCCAGCAGTCCTCGACTAGCAGGGGGCAATGAGCAGTTCTTC
CDR3: CASSPRLAGGNEQFF

size: many
V: TRBV6-1
J: TRBJ2-7
D: NA
DNA: TGTGCCAGCAGTTCTAGCCGCGAGCAGTACTTC
CDR3: CASSSSREQYF

size: NA
V: TRBV28
J: TRBJ1-2
D: NA
DNA: TGTGCCGGCAGTCCCGAAACGATAGGGGCTAACGGCTACACCTTC
CDR3: CAGSPETIGANGYTF

size: NA
V: TRBV30
J: TRBJ2-1
D: TRBD2
DNA: TGTGCCTGGAATTTATTAGCGGGAAATGAGCAGTTCTTC
CDR3: CAWNLLAGNEQFF

size: NA
V: TRBV2
J: TRBJ1-4
D: TRBD1
DNA: TGTACCAGCAGAGGACAGGGGGCAAGAGGTGAAAAACTGTTTTTT
CDR3: CTSRGQGARGEKLFF

size: many
V: TRBV20-1
J: TRBJ2-1
D: NA
DNA: TGCAGTGCTAGACTAGCGCCTACCTACAATGAGCAGTTCTTC
CDR3: CSARLAPTYNEQFF

size: many
V: TRBV28
J: TRBJ1-2
D: NA
DNA: TGTGCCAGCAGCCACCGCCCAGGACTGGGGGGGGGTGGCTACACCTTC
CDR3: CASSHRPGLGGGGYTF

size: many
V: TRBV28
J: TRBJ2-7
D: NA
DNA: TGTGCCAGCAGTGCAGCCCCCTACGAGCAGTACTTC
CDR3: CASSAAPYEQYF

size: NA
V: TRBV10-3
J: TRBJ2-2
D: NA
DNA: TGTGCCATCAGTGAACTTTGGCGGGCCAACACCGGGGAGCTGTTTTTT
CDR3: CAISELWRANTGELFF

size: few
V: TRBV6-1
J: TRBJ2-1
D: TRBD2
DNA: TGTGCCAGCACCCAGGACGGGAGGGCCAACAATGAGCAGTTCTTC
CDR3: CASTQDGRANNEQFF

size: few
V: TRBV28
J: TRBJ2-1
D: NA
DNA: TGTGCCAGCGGGTCGGAGGGCAGTGAGCAGTTCTTC
CDR3: CASGSEGSEQFF

size: many
V: TRBV28
J: TRBJ2-1
D: TRBD2
DNA: TGTGCCAGCACGGGGACTAGCGGGAGGAATGAGCAGTTCTTC
CDR3: CASTGTSGRNEQFF

size: NA
V: TRBV27
J: TRBJ2-1
D: TRBD1
DNA: TGTGCCAGCAGCCCCTCCTACTTCGGGACAGGTTACAATGAGCAGTTCTTC
CDR3: CASSPSYFGTGYNEQFF

size: NA
V: TRBV3-1
J: TRBJ1-5
D: NA
DNA: TGTGCCAGCAGCCAAGATTGGGGAAGTGGGCAGCCCCAGCATTTT
CDR3: CASSQDWGSGQPQHF

size: few
V: TRBV7-9
J: TRBJ2-5
D: NA
DNA: TGTGCCAGCAGCTTATTCCCCCTCTTGGGGCCAGAGACCCAGTACTTC
CDR3: CASSLFPLLGPETQYF

size: many
V: TRBV2
J: TRBJ2-1
D: NA
DNA: TGTGCCAGCAGACCCTTAGTTAATGAGCAGTTCTTC
CDR3: CASRPLVNEQFF

size: NA
V: TRBV6-2/TRBV6-3
J: TRBJ1-2
D: TRBD1
DNA: TGTGCCAGCAGTCTGGAGCCGATGACAGGGCCGTATGGCTACACCTTC
CDR3: CASSLEPMTGPYGYTF

size: NA
V: TRBV3-1
J: TRBJ1-4
D: NA
DNA: TGTGCCAGCAGCCCGGATGGGGCAGTTGATGAAAAACTGTTTTTT
CDR3: CASSPDGAVDEKLFF

size: NA
V: TRBV6-1
J: TRBJ1-5
D: TRBD1
DNA: TGTGCCAGCAGGCAACGGACAGGGTTTGGGCCCCAGCATTTT
CDR3: CASRQRTGFGPQHF

size: NA
V: TRBV24-1
J: TRBJ2-1
D: TRBD2
DNA: TGTGCCACCAGTGATTCTAGCGGGAGGATGAATGAGCAGTTCTTC
CDR3: CATSDSSGRMNEQFF

size: few
V: TRBV7-9
J: TRBJ1-2
D: NA
DNA: TGTGCCAGCAGCCTACCAGGCGGCGGCTACACCTTC
CDR3: CASSLPGGGYTF

size: NA
V: TRBV20-1
J: TRBJ2-7
D: NA
DNA: TGCAGTGCTCAAGTTAGAAGCGGGCCAATTTCCTACGAGCAGTACTTC
CDR3: CSAQVRSGPISYEQYF

size: many
V: TRBV28
J: TRBJ2-3
D: TRBD1
DNA: TGTGCCAGCAGTTTCGATCAGGGGGCTTCAGATACGCAGTATTTT
CDR3: CASSFDQGASDTQYF

size: many
V: TRBV12-3/TRBV12-4
J: TRBJ2-3
D: NA
DNA: TGTGCCAGCAGTGGAGGATCAGATACGCAGTATTTT
CDR3: CASSGGSDTQYF

size: NA
V: TRBV6-9
J: TRBJ2-2
D: NA
DNA: TGTGCCAGCAAGTCAGGAGACGCGAACACCGGGGAGCTGTTTTTT
CDR3: CASKSGDANTGELFF

size: many
V: TRBV28
J: TRBJ2-1
D: TRBD2
DNA: TGTGCCAGCAGTTTATGGGGAGGACTAGCGGGAAATGAGCAGTTCTTC
CDR3: CASSLWGGLAGNEQFF

size: NA
V: TRBV3-1
J: TRBJ1-3
D: TRBD1
DNA: TGTGCCAGCAGACAACTTTTGGGACAGGGAAACACCATATATTTT
CDR3: CASRQLLGQGNTIYF

size: few
V: TRBV6-1
J: TRBJ2-1
D: TRBD2
DNA: TGTGCCAGCAGTACAATACCCCTTACTAGCGGGAGTGGCCATGAGCAGTTCTTC
CDR3: CASSTIPLTSGSGHEQFF

size: few
V: TRBV6-1
J: TRBJ2-5
D: NA
DNA: TGTGCCAGCAGTGAAGTAGGCCAAGAGACCCAGTACTTC
CDR3: CASSEVGQETQYF

size: many
V: TRBV18
J: TRBJ2-7
D: TRBD1
DNA: TGTGCCAGCAGCCCAAACAGGGGAGCCTACGAGCAGTACTTC
CDR3: CASSPNRGAYEQYF

size: NA
V: TRBV30
J: TRBJ2-5
D: NA
DNA: TGTGCCTGGAGTGTGGGGGAAGGGACCCAGTACTTC
CDR3: CAWSVGEGTQYF

size: many
V: TRBV4-2
J: TRBJ2-7
D: TRBD2
DNA: TGTGCCAGCAGCCAAGAAGCGGGAGGCTCCTACGAGCAGTACTTC
CDR3: CASSQEAGGSYEQYF

size: many
V: TRBV28
J: TRBJ1-4
D: NA
DNA: TGTGCCAGCAGTTTACATGAAAAACTGTTTTTT
CDR3: CASSLHEKLFF

size: many
V: TRBV11-3
J: TRBJ2-7
D: NA
DNA: TGTGCCAGCAGCTTCGACTACCAATACGAGCAGTACTTC
CDR3: CASSFDYQYEQYF

size: few
V: TRBV27
J: TRBJ2-1
D: TRBD2
DNA: TGTGCCAGCAGCCTCGGGACTAGCGGGAGGGATAAGAGTTGGGCCTACAATGAGCAGTTCTTC
CDR3: CASSLGTSGRDKSWAYNEQFF

size: NA
V: TRBV13
J: TRBJ2-1
D: TRBD2
DNA: TGTGCCAGCAGCTCCACCGCTAGCGGGAGTTCCTACAATGAGCAGTTCTTC
CDR3: CASSSTASGSSYNEQFF

size: NA
V: TRBV10-1
J: TRBJ2-1
D: NA
DNA: TGCGCCAGCAGCCGAAGAAGGACGCAGTTCTTC
CDR3: CASSRRRTQFF

size: many
V: TRBV28
J: TRBJ2-5
D: NA
DNA: TGTGCCAGCAACCCAACCAGGGGCGTGATGTTGGAGACCCAGTACTTC
CDR3: CASNPTRGVMLETQYF

size: many
V: TRBV5-1
J: TRBJ2-1
D: TRBD2
DNA: TGCGCCAGCAGCCCCGGAGGTAGCGGGAACAATGAGCAGTTCTTC
CDR3: CASSPGGSGNNEQFF

size: few
V: TRBV12-3/TRBV12-4
J: TRBJ1-3
D: NA
DNA: TGTGCCAGCAGTTTACTCGCGTCGAGAAACACCATATATTTT
CDR3: CASSLLASRNTIYF

size: NA
V: TRBV19
J: TRBJ2-1
D: TRBD1
DNA: TGTGCCAGTAGTTCTCAGGGGGCGAACGATGAGCAGTTCTTC
CDR3: CASSSQGANDEQFF

size: many
V: TRBV7-3
J: TRBJ2-5
D: TRBD1
DNA: TGTGCCAGCAGCCCCGGACAGGGTGGTGAGACCCAGTACTTC
CDR3: CASSPGQGGETQYF

size: few
V: TRBV4-2
J: TRBJ2-1
D: TRBD2
DNA: TGTGCCAGCAGCCAACCAGCGGGAGGGTCCAACAATGAGCAGTTCTTC
CDR3: CASSQPAGGSNNEQFF

size: many
V: TRBV27
J: TRBJ2-1
D: NA
DNA: TGTGCCAGCAGTCCTAGCGCAAGGGATGAGCAGTTCTTC
CDR3: CASSPSARDEQFF

size: few
V: TRBV12-3/TRBV12-4
J: TRBJ1-4
D: TRBD1
DNA: TGTGCCAGCAGTGACCGGGACAGACCTAATGAAAAACTGTTTTTT
CDR3: CASSDRDRPNEKLFF

size: many
V: TRBV2
J: TRBJ1-3
D: NA
DNA: TGTGCCAGCAGTGAAGGCCGACAGCGCTCTGGAAACACCATATATTTT
CDR3: CASSEGRQRSGNTIYF

size: many
V: TRBV20-1
J: TRBJ2-1
D: TRBD2
DNA: TGCAGTGCTAGGGATAGCGGAGGCGGGGGATACAATGAGCAGTTCTTC
CDR3: CSARDSGGGGYNEQFF

size: many
V: TRBV11-2
J: TRBJ2-7
D: NA
DNA: TGTGCCAGCAGCAGGGGACCCTCCTACGAGCAGTACTTC
CDR3: CASSRGPSYEQYF

size: many
V: TRBV3-1
J: TRBJ2-5
D: TRBD1
DNA: TGTGCCAGCAGCCATGACAGGGGGGAAGAGACCCAGTACTTC
CDR3: CASSHDRGEETQYF

size: many
V: TRBV28
J: TRBJ2-2
D: TRBD1
DNA: TGTGCCAGCAGTTTACCCCCGACAGGGGGCGAGACCGGGGAGCTGTTTTTT
CDR3: CASSLPPTGGETGELFF

size: many
V: TRBV2
J: TRBJ1-5
D: NA
DNA: TGTGCCAGCATTCAGGATAATAAAGAAGCGCCCCAGCATTTT
CDR3: CASIQDNKEAPQHF

size: few
V: TRBV27
J: TRBJ2-1
D: NA
DNA: TGTGCCAGCAGTTTACCCGGGACGGAACTGTTCTTC
CDR3: CASSLPGTELFF

size: NA
V: TRBV20-1
J: TRBJ2-1
D: NA
DNA: TGCAATGCCGCTAGAGCAGCTTCCTACGAGCAGTTCTTC
CDR3: CNAARAASYEQFF

size: many
V: TRBV12-3/TRBV12-4
J: TRBJ1-1
D: TRBD1
DNA: TGTGCCAGCAGTGGGGGGACAGGGTTAATTCTTTTCTTT
CDR3: CASSGGTGLILFF